These T cell receptor beta chains were read from a single sample in a study of cytomegalovirus exposure and HLA in healthy donors. The table came from immunoSEQ multiplex PCR; TCRdb's copy has only in-frame clones and leaves some out. The table shows roughly 88,000 clones, with roughly 69% occurring only once. Material for sequencing was PBMCs. These receptors were obtained from a man aged 50 or older in good health and CMV-seronegative. The CDR3 runs from the conserved cysteine through the conserved F or W. D genes are given only for firm matches. For some rows the clone size is stated as once, few or many, or as a class when expanded; others skip it.

d_call: TRBD1; j_call: TRBJ2-4; v_call: TRBV23-1; clone_size: NA; cdr3_nt: TGCGCCAGCAGTCATCCCCAACAGGGGGTCAAAAACATTCAGTACTTC; cdr3_aa: CASSHPQQGVKNIQYF
d_call: TRBD2; j_call: TRBJ2-5; v_call: TRBV2; clone_size: NA; cdr3_nt: TGTGCCAGCAGTGTTTCCGGGACTAGCGGGGATCAAGAGACCCAGTACTTC; cdr3_aa: CASSVSGTSGDQETQYF
d_call: NA; j_call: TRBJ1-2; v_call: TRBV15; clone_size: NA; cdr3_nt: TGTGCCACCAGCAGAGATTTGCGGGATAACTATGGCTACACCTTC; cdr3_aa: CATSRDLRDNYGYTF
d_call: TRBD1; j_call: TRBJ2-5; v_call: TRBV7-2; clone_size: NA; cdr3_nt: TGTGCCAGCAGCTTGGTTACAGGGGGCGCAGAGACCCAGTACTTC; cdr3_aa: CASSLVTGGAETQYF
d_call: NA; j_call: TRBJ1-2; v_call: TRBV7-9; clone_size: NA; cdr3_nt: TGTGCCAGCAGCCCATTGGGGGGAGCTAACTATGGCTACACCTTC; cdr3_aa: CASSPLGGANYGYTF
d_call: NA; j_call: TRBJ1-2; v_call: TRBV28; clone_size: NA; cdr3_nt: TGTGCCAGCAGTTTACCGCCGGGGAACTATGGCTACACCTTC; cdr3_aa: CASSLPPGNYGYTF
d_call: NA; j_call: TRBJ2-7; v_call: TRBV10-3; clone_size: once; cdr3_nt: TGTGCCATCAGTATACAGAAATCAAGCTACGAGCAGTACTTC; cdr3_aa: CAISIQKSSYEQYF
d_call: TRBD2; j_call: TRBJ2-4; v_call: TRBV4-3; clone_size: NA; cdr3_nt: TGCGCCAGCAGCCAAGTAGATCAAGCGGGAGGGGCCAAAAACATTCAGTACTTC; cdr3_aa: CASSQVDQAGGAKNIQYF
d_call: NA; j_call: TRBJ2-2; v_call: TRBV9; clone_size: NA; cdr3_nt: TGTGCCAGCAGCTCGGGACTCCACCCCGGGGAGCTGTTTTTT; cdr3_aa: CASSSGLHPGELFF
d_call: TRBD1; j_call: TRBJ2-7; v_call: TRBV2; clone_size: NA; cdr3_nt: TGTGCCAGCAGCCTTTCGGGACAGGGCGGCTACGAGCAGTACTTC; cdr3_aa: CASSLSGQGGYEQYF
d_call: TRBD2; j_call: TRBJ2-5; v_call: TRBV11-2; clone_size: NA; cdr3_nt: TGTGCCAGCAGCTTAGGGTACCTAGCGGACCAAAAAGAGACCCAGTACTTC; cdr3_aa: CASSLGYLADQKETQYF
d_call: NA; j_call: TRBJ1-6; v_call: TRBV7-2; clone_size: NA; cdr3_nt: TGTGCCAGCAGCTTAGCTGCAGGTCCTTATTCACCCCTCCACTTT; cdr3_aa: CASSLAAGPYSPLHF
d_call: TRBD2; j_call: TRBJ2-1; v_call: TRBV5-6; clone_size: once; cdr3_nt: TGTGCCAGCAGCTTGGTCTCGCTAGCGGGAGTGTACAATGAGCAGTTCTTC; cdr3_aa: CASSLVSLAGVYNEQFF
d_call: TRBD2; j_call: TRBJ2-5; v_call: TRBV19; clone_size: few; cdr3_nt: TGTGCCAGTAGCACTAGCGGGGGAGAGACCCAGTACTTC; cdr3_aa: CASSTSGGETQYF
d_call: TRBD1; j_call: TRBJ1-6; v_call: TRBV7-3; clone_size: NA; cdr3_nt: TGTGCCAGCAGCCGAGACAGGGGTACACCCCTCCACTTT; cdr3_aa: CASSRDRGTPLHF
d_call: TRBD1; j_call: TRBJ1-5; v_call: TRBV5-1; clone_size: NA; cdr3_nt: TGCGCCAGCAGCTTGGGGACAGGGGGGGAGCCCCAGCATTTT; cdr3_aa: CASSLGTGGEPQHF
d_call: NA; j_call: TRBJ1-2; v_call: TRBV7-2; clone_size: NA; cdr3_nt: TGTGCCAGCAGCACCCAGGGCCTAGGCTATGGCTACACCTTC; cdr3_aa: CASSTQGLGYGYTF
d_call: TRBD1; j_call: TRBJ2-1; v_call: TRBV7-9; clone_size: few; cdr3_nt: TGTGCCAGCAGCCCGAGGACGGGACAGGGTTTTCAGAATGAGCAGTTCTTC; cdr3_aa: CASSPRTGQGFQNEQFF
d_call: NA; j_call: TRBJ2-1; v_call: TRBV11-3; clone_size: NA; cdr3_nt: TGTGCCAGCAGCTTTCAGGGTGGCAATGAGCAGTTCTTC; cdr3_aa: CASSFQGGNEQFF
d_call: TRBD1; j_call: TRBJ1-6; v_call: TRBV4-3; clone_size: NA; cdr3_nt: TGCGCCAGTCAGCTGGACAGGGGTAATTCACCCCTCCACTTT; cdr3_aa: CASQLDRGNSPLHF
d_call: NA; j_call: TRBJ2-7; v_call: TRBV7-2; clone_size: once; cdr3_nt: TGTGCCAGCAGCGACACATTTGCGGGGTACGAGCAGTACTTC; cdr3_aa: CASSDTFAGYEQYF
d_call: TRBD1; j_call: TRBJ1-2; v_call: TRBV20-1; clone_size: NA; cdr3_nt: TGCAGTGCTCCGGACAGGGTCAGCTACACCTTC; cdr3_aa: CSAPDRVSYTF
d_call: NA; j_call: TRBJ2-5; v_call: TRBV7-2; clone_size: NA; cdr3_nt: TGTGCCAGCAACCCTGCAGCGGAGACCCAGTACTTC; cdr3_aa: CASNPAAETQYF
d_call: NA; j_call: TRBJ1-1; v_call: TRBV20-1; clone_size: few; cdr3_nt: TGCAGTGCTGCAACACATACTGAAGCTTTCTTT; cdr3_aa: CSAATHTEAFF
d_call: NA; j_call: TRBJ1-1; v_call: TRBV27; clone_size: NA; cdr3_nt: TGTGCCAGCAGTTTCTTCCCCCCGGGACACAGGAACACTGAAGCTTTCTTT; cdr3_aa: CASSFFPPGHRNTEAFF
d_call: TRBD1; j_call: TRBJ2-2; v_call: TRBV4-1; clone_size: few; cdr3_nt: TGCGCCAGCAACCCGGGACAGCTCTACACCGGGGAGCTGTTTTTT; cdr3_aa: CASNPGQLYTGELFF
d_call: NA; j_call: TRBJ2-1; v_call: TRBV27; clone_size: NA; cdr3_nt: TGTGCCAGCAGTTTCTCCCCCGGTGAGCAGTTCTTC; cdr3_aa: CASSFSPGEQFF
d_call: NA; j_call: TRBJ2-5; v_call: TRBV18; clone_size: NA; cdr3_nt: TGTGCCAGCTCAACGAGGGCGGGAGAGACCCAGTACTTC; cdr3_aa: CASSTRAGETQYF
d_call: NA; j_call: TRBJ1-1; v_call: TRBV30; clone_size: NA; cdr3_nt: TGTGCCTCTGGAGGGCCGGGCCGGAACACTGAAGCTTTCTTT; cdr3_aa: CASGGPGRNTEAFF
d_call: TRBD2; j_call: TRBJ2-3; v_call: TRBV13; clone_size: NA; cdr3_nt: TGTGCCAGCGGGGGGGACACAGATACGCAGTATTTT; cdr3_aa: CASGGDTDTQYF
d_call: TRBD1; j_call: TRBJ1-2; v_call: TRBV27; clone_size: NA; cdr3_nt: TGTGCCAGCAGTTTAAACAGGGGACAGTCTGGCTACACCTTC; cdr3_aa: CASSLNRGQSGYTF
d_call: NA; j_call: TRBJ1-2; v_call: TRBV4-3; clone_size: NA; cdr3_nt: TGCGCCAGCAGCCAAGAGATAGGGGTAGACAGGACCTTC; cdr3_aa: CASSQEIGVDRTF
d_call: NA; j_call: TRBJ1-2; v_call: TRBV2; clone_size: once; cdr3_nt: TGTGCCAGCAGTGAGAACAGGAACTATGGCTACACCTTC; cdr3_aa: CASSENRNYGYTF
d_call: TRBD1; j_call: TRBJ2-5; v_call: TRBV6-6; clone_size: NA; cdr3_nt: TGTGCCAGCAGATCCCGGGGACAGGGGTTGGAGACCCAGTACTTC; cdr3_aa: CASRSRGQGLETQYF
d_call: NA; j_call: TRBJ1-1; v_call: TRBV2; clone_size: NA; cdr3_nt: TGTGCCAGCAGTGCGAGGAACACTGAAGCTTTCTTT; cdr3_aa: CASSARNTEAFF
d_call: NA; j_call: TRBJ2-4; v_call: TRBV6-5; clone_size: NA; cdr3_nt: TGTGCCAGCAAGTCGGAAAACATTCAGTACTTC; cdr3_aa: CASKSENIQYF
d_call: TRBD1; j_call: TRBJ1-2; v_call: TRBV10-3; clone_size: NA; cdr3_nt: TGTGCCATCAGTGAGTCCAGGGGGACTGTAGCTAACTATGGCTACACCTTC; cdr3_aa: CAISESRGTVANYGYTF
d_call: TRBD2; j_call: TRBJ2-1; v_call: TRBV19; clone_size: few; cdr3_nt: TGTGCCAGTAGGCATTGGGGGAGCGGGAGGGCCATCGGTGAGCAGTTCTTC; cdr3_aa: CASRHWGSGRAIGEQFF
d_call: TRBD2; j_call: TRBJ2-2; v_call: TRBV5-1; clone_size: NA; cdr3_nt: TGCGCCAGCAGCTTGGTTCCAGCGGGAGGGCCTGGGGAGCTGTTTTTT; cdr3_aa: CASSLVPAGGPGELFF
d_call: TRBD1; j_call: TRBJ1-2; v_call: TRBV5-1; clone_size: once; cdr3_nt: TGCGCCAGCAGCTTGGGACAGGGGGCTTATGGCTACACCTTC; cdr3_aa: CASSLGQGAYGYTF
d_call: NA; j_call: TRBJ1-4; v_call: TRBV29-1; clone_size: NA; cdr3_nt: TGCAGCGTTACAGGTACAACTAATGAAAAACTGTTTTTT; cdr3_aa: CSVTGTTNEKLFF
d_call: TRBD1; j_call: TRBJ2-7; v_call: TRBV2; clone_size: NA; cdr3_nt: TGTGCCAGCAGGTCGGGACAGGGTTACGAGCAGTACTTC; cdr3_aa: CASRSGQGYEQYF
d_call: NA; j_call: TRBJ1-1; v_call: TRBV30; clone_size: NA; cdr3_nt: TGTGCCTGGAGTGGAACCGGGACTGAAGCTTTCTTT; cdr3_aa: CAWSGTGTEAFF
d_call: NA; j_call: TRBJ2-2; v_call: TRBV6-5; clone_size: NA; cdr3_nt: TGTGCCAGCAGTTACGGGCAGGACACCGGGGAGCTGTTTTTT; cdr3_aa: CASSYGQDTGELFF
d_call: NA; j_call: TRBJ2-3; v_call: TRBV7-9; clone_size: NA; cdr3_nt: TGTGCCAGCAGCTTAGCGATAAGGGGCAGAGATACGCAGTATTTT; cdr3_aa: CASSLAIRGRDTQYF
d_call: TRBD1; j_call: TRBJ1-4; v_call: TRBV29-1; clone_size: NA; cdr3_nt: TGCAGCGTCGCCGACAGGGATGCTAATGAAAAACTGTTTTTT; cdr3_aa: CSVADRDANEKLFF
d_call: NA; j_call: TRBJ2-7; v_call: TRBV7-6; clone_size: few; cdr3_nt: TGTGCCAGCAGCTTTAATGGAGGTTACGAGCAGTACTTC; cdr3_aa: CASSFNGGYEQYF
d_call: TRBD2; j_call: TRBJ2-5; v_call: TRBV18; clone_size: NA; cdr3_nt: TGTGCCAGCTCACCATTCGCTAGCGGGGGAGAGACCCAGTACTTC; cdr3_aa: CASSPFASGGETQYF
d_call: TRBD1; j_call: TRBJ2-7; v_call: TRBV25-1; clone_size: NA; cdr3_nt: TGTGCCAGCAGTGAGCCAGGGGGCATCTACGAGCAGTACTTC; cdr3_aa: CASSEPGGIYEQYF
d_call: NA; j_call: TRBJ1-2; v_call: TRBV7-2; clone_size: NA; cdr3_nt: TGTGCCAGCAGCGCGGCAGCCTTGCACTACACCTTC; cdr3_aa: CASSAAALHYTF
d_call: TRBD2; j_call: TRBJ2-5; v_call: TRBV10-3; clone_size: NA; cdr3_nt: TGTGCCATCAGTGAGATGGGGGGGCAAGAGACCCAGTACTTC; cdr3_aa: CAISEMGGQETQYF
d_call: NA; j_call: TRBJ1-5; v_call: TRBV30; clone_size: NA; cdr3_nt: TGTGCCTGGAGTGAGGCGGGGACTCAGCCCCAGCATTTT; cdr3_aa: CAWSEAGTQPQHF
d_call: NA; j_call: TRBJ1-6; v_call: TRBV30; clone_size: NA; cdr3_nt: TGTGCCTGGAGTGTAGAGGGAATGGACTCACCCCTCCACTTT; cdr3_aa: CAWSVEGMDSPLHF
d_call: TRBD1; j_call: TRBJ1-1; v_call: TRBV5-6; clone_size: few; cdr3_nt: TGTGCCAGCAACAGGGGGAACACTGAAGCTTTCTTT; cdr3_aa: CASNRGNTEAFF
d_call: NA; j_call: TRBJ2-5; v_call: TRBV7-8; clone_size: NA; cdr3_nt: TGTGCCAGCATAGGGGGTGGGGAGACCCAGTACTTC; cdr3_aa: CASIGGGETQYF